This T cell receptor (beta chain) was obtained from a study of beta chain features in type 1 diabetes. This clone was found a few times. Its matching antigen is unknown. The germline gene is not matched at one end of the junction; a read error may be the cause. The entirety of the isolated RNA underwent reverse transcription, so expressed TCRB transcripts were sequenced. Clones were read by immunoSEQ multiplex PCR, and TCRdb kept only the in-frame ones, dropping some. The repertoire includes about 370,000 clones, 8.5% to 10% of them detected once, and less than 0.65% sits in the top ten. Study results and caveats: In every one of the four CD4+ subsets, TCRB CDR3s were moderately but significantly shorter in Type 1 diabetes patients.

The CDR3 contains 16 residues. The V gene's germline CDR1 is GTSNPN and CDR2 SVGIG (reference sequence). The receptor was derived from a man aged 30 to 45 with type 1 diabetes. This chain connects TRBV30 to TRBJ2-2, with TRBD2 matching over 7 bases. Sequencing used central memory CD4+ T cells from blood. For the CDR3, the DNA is TGTGCCCGGAGTGGGGCTAGCGGAGCGAACACCGGGGAGCTGTTTTTT. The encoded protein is CARSGASGANTGELFF.